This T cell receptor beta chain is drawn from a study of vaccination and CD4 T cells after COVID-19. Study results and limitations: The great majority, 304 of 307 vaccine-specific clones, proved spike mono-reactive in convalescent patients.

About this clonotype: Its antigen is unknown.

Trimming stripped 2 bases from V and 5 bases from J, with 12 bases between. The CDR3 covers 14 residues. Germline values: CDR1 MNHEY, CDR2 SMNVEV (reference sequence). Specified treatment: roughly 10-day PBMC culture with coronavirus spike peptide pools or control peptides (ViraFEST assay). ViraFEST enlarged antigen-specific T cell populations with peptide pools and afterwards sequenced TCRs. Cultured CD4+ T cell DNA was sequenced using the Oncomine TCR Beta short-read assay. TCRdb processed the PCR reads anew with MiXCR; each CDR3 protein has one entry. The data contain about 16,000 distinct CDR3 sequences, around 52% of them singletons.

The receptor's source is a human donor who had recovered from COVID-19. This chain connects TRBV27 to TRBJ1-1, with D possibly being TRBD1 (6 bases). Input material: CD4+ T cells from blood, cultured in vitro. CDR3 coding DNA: TGTGCCAGCAGTTTAAGGGGGATGGGGACTGAAGCTTTCTTT. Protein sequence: CASSLRGMGTEAFF.